Listed below are T cell receptor beta chains from one sample, sequenced in a study of T cell changes during pregnancy in multiple sclerosis. Only in-frame clones appear in the TCRdb table, and some are missing; sequencing was by immunoSEQ multiplex PCR. The profile shows more than 70,000 clones, roughly 92% of them singletons. This sample comprised peripheral blood, obtained before pregnancy. The receptor set was obtained from a female donor with multiple sclerosis, enrolled in a pregnancy study. Both conserved end residues are part of each CDR3. The D gene is left open where the match is weak.

-	TRBV2	TRBJ2-7	CASSQNPYEQYF	TGTGCCAGCAGTCAGAATCCCTACGAGCAGTACTTC
TRBD1	TRBV27	TRBJ2-7	CASSSSMTGSSYEQYF	TGTGCCAGCAGTTCTTCTATGACAGGGAGCTCCTACGAGCAGTACTTC
TRBD2	TRBV5-6	TRBJ2-1	CASSLGAGEEQFF	TGTGCCAGCAGCTTGGGAGCGGGAGAAGAGCAGTTCTTC
TRBD2	TRBV19	TRBJ2-2	CASKVGEGDTGELFF	TGTGCCAGTAAGGTGGGGGAGGGAGACACCGGGGAGCTGTTTTTT
TRBD1	TRBV5-1	TRBJ2-1	CASSSGQDSYNEQFF	TGCGCCAGCAGCTCGGGACAGGACTCCTACAATGAGCAGTTCTTC
TRBD1	TRBV2	TRBJ1-5	CASRPRDRGQASNQPQHF	TGTGCCAGCAGACCGCGGGACAGGGGGCAGGCTAGCAATCAGCCCCAGCATTTT
TRBD2	TRBV7-3	TRBJ2-3	CASSPGLADAGTQYF	TGTGCCAGCAGCCCGGGACTAGCGGACGCCGGTACGCAGTATTTT
-	TRBV11-2	TRBJ2-1	CASSPGTTRGEQFF	TGTGCCAGCAGCCCTGGGACAACAAGAGGTGAGCAGTTCTTC
TRBD2	TRBV7-3	TRBJ2-5	CASRTGLAGKETQYF	TGTGCCAGCAGGACGGGACTAGCGGGAAAAGAGACCCAGTACTTC
-	TRBV13	TRBJ2-1	CASSPSRRGPTGFYNEQFF	TGTGCCAGCAGCCCCTCACGGAGGGGCCCCACGGGGTTCTACAATGAGCAGTTCTTC